A selection of T cell receptor beta chains follows, all from one sample in a study of blood T cell repertoires in COVID-19. Some clones are missing from TCRdb's copy, which holds only in-frame ones; the method was immunoSEQ multiplex PCR. Seen here are about 410,000 clones, about nine tenths observed once, and the top ten hold 1.5% to 2%. The sequenced material came from PBMCs or T cells enriched from blood (not recorded which). Source of these receptors: a woman in her twenties or thirties who had recovered from COVID-19. The CDR3 runs from the conserved cysteine through the conserved F or W. A D gene is named only where the DNA matches it firmly. A row's size may be missing; if present it is once, few, many or a size class.

clone_size,d_call,v_call,j_call,cdr3_aa,cdr3_nt
-,-,TRBV11-2,TRBJ2-3,CASSLGGGSTDTQYF,TGTGCCAGCAGCTTAGGAGGAGGGAGCACAGATACGCAGTATTTT
-,TRBD1,TRBV6-2/TRBV6-3,TRBJ1-5,CASSSVQGANQPQHF,TGTGCCAGCAGTTCTGTACAGGGGGCGAATCAGCCCCAGCATTTT
-,-,TRBV5-5,TRBJ1-5,CASSLFSRREGFNQPQHF,TGTGCCAGCAGCTTGTTTTCCCGGAGGGAAGGATTCAATCAGCCCCAGCATTTT
-,-,TRBV7-2,TRBJ1-5,CASSLDSGADQPQHF,TGTGCCAGCAGCTTAGATTCAGGGGCGGATCAGCCCCAGCATTTT
few,-,TRBV6-2/TRBV6-3,TRBJ2-4,CASSYSSEGSWNIQYF,TGTGCCAGCAGTTACTCCTCTGAGGGATCCTGGAACATTCAGTACTTC
once,TRBD1,TRBV27,TRBJ1-5,CASSARGQTGRYGNQPQHF,TGTGCCAGCAGTGCGCGGGGACAGACCGGGAGATACGGCAATCAGCCCCAGCATTTT
once,-,TRBV30,TRBJ1-1,CAWSVDGSPGNTEAFF,TGTGCCTGGAGTGTAGATGGGTCACCGGGAAACACTGAAGCTTTCTTT
-,-,TRBV27,TRBJ2-7,CASSSSGVEQYF,TGTGCCAGCAGTTCTTCCGGGGTCGAGCAGTACTTC
-,TRBD2,TRBV19,TRBJ2-1,CASSGGGAGEREQFF,TGTGCCAGTAGTGGGGGTGGGGCGGGAGAACGTGAGCAGTTCTTC
few,-,TRBV11-2,TRBJ2-5,CASSLGAGTQYF,TGTGCCAGCAGCTTGGGGGCGGGGACCCAGTACTTC
-,TRBD2,TRBV9,TRBJ2-1,CASSVELAANNEQFF,TGTGCCAGCAGCGTAGAACTAGCGGCCAACAATGAGCAGTTCTTC
-,-,TRBV7-3,TRBJ1-2,CASSLGTPSPSGYTF,TGTGCCAGCAGCTTAGGGACTCCAAGTCCTAGTGGCTACACCTTC
-,-,TRBV28,TRBJ1-1,CATITAENTEAFF,TGTGCCACTATCACCGCGGAGAACACTGAAGCTTTCTTT
-,TRBD1,TRBV7-3,TRBJ2-2,CASSTTTGTGELFF,TGTGCCAGCAGCACCACGACAGGGACCGGGGAGCTGTTTTTT
-,-,TRBV24-1,TRBJ2-5,CATSDPRGGETQYF,TGTGCCACCAGTGACCCCAGGGGTGGGGAGACCCAGTACTTC
-,-,TRBV7-8,TRBJ1-4,CASSTRHEKLFF,TGTGCCAGCAGTACACGACACGAAAAACTGTTTTTT
-,TRBD2,TRBV30,TRBJ2-1,CAWSRTRLAAEQFF,TGTGCCTGGAGCCGAACCCGACTAGCGGCAGAGCAGTTCTTC
-,-,TRBV27,TRBJ1-1,CASSPGWGVGAYPEAFF,TGTGCCAGCAGTCCCGGGTGGGGGGTAGGAGCCTACCCTGAAGCTTTCTTT
-,TRBD2,TRBV19,TRBJ2-7,CASSSGSYEQYF,TGTGCCAGTAGTAGCGGGAGCTACGAGCAGTACTTC
-,-,TRBV4-1,TRBJ2-1,CASSQESNEQFF,TGCGCCAGCAGCCAAGAGTCGAATGAGCAGTTCTTC
-,-,TRBV13,TRBJ2-7,CASSLAVERVAGYEQYF,TGTGCCAGCAGCTTAGCGGTCGAGCGGGTGGCTGGTTACGAGCAGTACTTC
-,TRBD2,TRBV18,TRBJ2-3,CASSPPLAEGTDTQYF,TGTGCCAGCTCACCACCACTAGCGGAGGGCACAGATACGCAGTATTTT
-,-,TRBV29-1,TRBJ1-4,CSVGWLSNEKLFF,TGCAGCGTTGGGTGGCTCTCTAATGAAAAACTGTTTTTT
-,TRBD1,TRBV7-6,TRBJ1-1,CASSLAAGTGVMNTEAFF,TGTGCCAGCAGCTTAGCGGCCGGGACAGGGGTAATGAACACTGAAGCTTTCTTT
once,-,TRBV30,TRBJ1-5,CAWGRVGQPQHF,TGTGCCTGGGGGAGGGTGGGTCAGCCCCAGCATTTT
-,TRBD1,TRBV2,TRBJ1-2,CASSLRDRVSGYTF,TGTGCCAGCAGTCTCCGGGACAGGGTGTCAGGCTACACCTTC
-,-,TRBV7-2,TRBJ2-7,CASSSDRNPLPYEQYF,TGTGCCAGCAGCTCCGACAGGAACCCCCTCCCTTACGAGCAGTACTTC
-,TRBD1,TRBV6-5,TRBJ1-1,CASSPGQGVGTEAFF,TGTGCCAGCAGCCCGGGACAGGGTGTGGGCACTGAAGCTTTCTTT
-,-,TRBV29-1,TRBJ2-1,CSVMRTNNEQFF,TGCAGCGTTATGCGGACTAACAATGAGCAGTTCTTC
-,TRBD2,TRBV5-1,TRBJ2-1,CASSLISGGYNEQFF,TGCGCCAGCAGCTTGATAAGCGGGGGGTACAATGAGCAGTTCTTC
-,TRBD1,TRBV7-3,TRBJ1-2,CASSLMRGQDGYTF,TGTGCCAGCAGCTTAATGAGGGGGCAGGATGGCTACACCTTC
-,TRBD1,TRBV19,TRBJ1-1,CASSATGGGTEAFF,TGTGCCAGTAGTGCCACAGGGGGGGGAACTGAAGCTTTCTTT
-,TRBD2,TRBV18,TRBJ2-2,CASSPRFLAGAAGELFF,TGTGCCAGCTCACCACGGTTCCTAGCGGGAGCGGCCGGGGAGCTGTTTTTT